The entry that follows covers one T cell receptor (beta chain) sequence. This may come from a read error, since a much larger clone is one base off. These data belong to a study of T cells in Graves' hyperthyroidism and ophthalmopathy. There were TCR beta CDR3 regions amplified from RNA transcripts. In the first-round RT-PCR of the TCR CDR3, the HTBI primer set was used. TCRdb itself ran the multiplex PCR reads through MiXCR, one entry per CDR3 protein. The data show a few hundred thousand distinct CDR3 sequences, under 15% seen once. Stable hyperthyroidism: no ophthalmopathy progression over 18 months of follow-up. Patients were excluded because of uncontrolled infection, other autoimmune disease, pregnancy or lactation. Germline lookup yields CDR1 MNHEY and CDR2 SMNVEV (reference sequence). The CDR3 is made up of 16 amino acids.

The V call is TRBV27, the J call TRBJ2-7; maybe TRBD1 (6 bases). The J call may be faulty, since TRBJ2-1 better matches the DNA end. The material sequenced was blood. This receptor was obtained from a woman in her thirties with Graves' hyperthyroidism. The DNA for the CDR3 is TGTGCCAGCAGTCCATCCTTTGGGGGCACCCCGTACGAGCAGTTCTTC. It specifies CASSPSFGGTPYEQFF.